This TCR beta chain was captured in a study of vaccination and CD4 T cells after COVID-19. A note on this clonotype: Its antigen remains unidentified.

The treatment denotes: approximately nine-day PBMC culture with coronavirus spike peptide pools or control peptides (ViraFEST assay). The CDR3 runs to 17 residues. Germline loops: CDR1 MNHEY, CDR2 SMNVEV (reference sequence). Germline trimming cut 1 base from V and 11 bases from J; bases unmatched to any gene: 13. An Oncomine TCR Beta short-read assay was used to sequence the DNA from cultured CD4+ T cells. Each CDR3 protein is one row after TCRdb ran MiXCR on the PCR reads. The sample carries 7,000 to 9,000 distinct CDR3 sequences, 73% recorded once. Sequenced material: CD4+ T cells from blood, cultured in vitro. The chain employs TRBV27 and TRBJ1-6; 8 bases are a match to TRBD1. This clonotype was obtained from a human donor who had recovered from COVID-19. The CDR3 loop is CASSLFSQGANWAPLHF. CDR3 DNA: TGTGCCAGCAGTTTATTTAGTCAGGGGGCGAATTGGGCACCCCTCCACTTT.